Listed below are T cell receptor beta chains from one sample, sequenced in a study of T and B cells in COVID-19 patients. MiXCR, applied by TCRdb to the multiplex PCR reads, yields one record per CDR3 protein. The table lists several thousand distinct CDR3 sequences, about two fifths of them singletons. Material: blood. The origin of the receptors is a human donor with active COVID-19. Both conserved end residues are part of each CDR3. D genes are given only for firm matches. Not all rows give a size; the values are once, few, many and, for expanded clones, a class.

. | TRBJ1-2 | TRBV15 | . | TGTGCCACCAGTGCCCGAAACTATGGCTACACCTTC | CATSARNYGYTF
few | TRBJ1-1 | TRBV19 | . | TGTGCCAGTAGTCCCTATAGGGGACGAAGCACTGAAGCTTTCTTT | CASSPYRGRSTEAFF
few | TRBJ2-6 | TRBV6-2/TRBV6-3 | TRBD1 | TGTGCCAGCAGTTACACGGACAGGGCCGGCTTTACTGGGGCCAACGTCCTGACTTTC | CASSYTDRAGFTGANVLTF
. | TRBJ2-7 | TRBV6-2/TRBV6-3 | TRBD1 | TGTGCCAGCAGGCCATTCGGGACAGGGGGCATCCACGAGCAGTACTTC | CASRPFGTGGIHEQYF
few | TRBJ2-1 | TRBV30 | TRBD2 | TGTGCCTGGAGTGCAGGACTAGCGTACAATGAGCAGTTCTTC | CAWSAGLAYNEQFF
. | TRBJ1-2 | TRBV27 | . | TGTGCCAGCACCTCCCTGGCCCCACAACACTATGGCTACACCTTC | CASTSLAPQHYGYTF
. | TRBJ1-1 | TRBV27 | . | TGTGCCAGCAGTTATTGGGTCACTGAAGCTTTCTTT | CASSYWVTEAFF
few | TRBJ1-4 | TRBV6-5 | . | TGTGCCAGCAGCCTTACAGTAGGTCATGAAAAACTGTTTTTT | CASSLTVGHEKLFF
. | TRBJ1-1 | TRBV6-2/TRBV6-3 | . | TGTGCCAGCAGTTACTTGAGAAACGGGATGAACACTGAAGCTTTCTTT | CASSYLRNGMNTEAFF
. | TRBJ2-7 | TRBV20-1 | . | TGCAGTGCTTCTCCACAGGTGATGGCGTCCGAGCAGTACTTC | CSASPQVMASEQYF
few | TRBJ1-1 | TRBV6-2/TRBV6-3 | TRBD1 | TGTGCCAGCAGCTTTGGGACAGGGAACACTGAAGCTTTCTTT | CASSFGTGNTEAFF
. | TRBJ2-7 | TRBV20-1 | . | TGCAGTGCTCGGGATCCCAGTAAGGAGGACGAGCAGTACTTC | CSARDPSKEDEQYF
. | TRBJ2-5 | TRBV4-2 | . | TGTGCCAGCAGCCAAGAAAGGGGCGGGGCCGGGTTTGAGACCCAGTACTTC | CASSQERGGAGFETQYF
few | TRBJ2-2 | TRBV7-2 | . | TGTGCCAGCAACCAAGGGGGGGGGTTCACCACCGGGGAGCTGTTTTTT | CASNQGGGFTTGELFF
few | TRBJ1-1 | TRBV27 | . | TGTGCCAGCAGTATTCGGGACGGGGAAGCTTTCTTT | CASSIRDGEAFF
. | TRBJ1-4 | TRBV7-6 | TRBD1 | TGTGCCAGCAGTCGGGACAGGCGTAATGAAAAACTGTTTTTT | CASSRDRRNEKLFF
. | TRBJ1-2 | TRBV15 | TRBD1 | TGTGCCACCAGCAGAGCAGGGGGCGCTTTCCGGGGCTACACCTTC | CATSRAGGAFRGYTF
few | TRBJ1-5 | TRBV30 | . | TGTGCCTGGCAAGGGGGGACATACAATCAGCCCCAGCATTTT | CAWQGGTYNQPQHF
. | TRBJ2-5 | TRBV6-5 | TRBD1 | TGTGCCAGCAGCCGGGACAGGGGGAGACAGACCCAGTACTTC | CASSRDRGRQTQYF
few | TRBJ1-5 | TRBV12-3/TRBV12-4 | . | TGTGCCAGCAGTTTGTGGGGGGATAGCAATCAGCCCCAGCATTTT | CASSLWGDSNQPQHF
. | TRBJ1-1 | TRBV11-3 | . | TGTGCCAGCAGCTTATGGAACCCGAACACTGAAGCTTTCTTT | CASSLWNPNTEAFF
few | TRBJ2-7 | TRBV18 | TRBD1 | TGTGCCAGCCCCCGGACAGGGGGTTGGCACGAGCAGTACTTC | CASPRTGGWHEQYF
. | TRBJ2-5 | TRBV6-2/TRBV6-3 | . | TGTGCCGGTAAACCCACGGGGGCTGGGACCCAGTACTTC | CAGKPTGAGTQYF
few | TRBJ2-5 | TRBV6-2/TRBV6-3 | TRBD2 | TGTGCCAGCGGATCGGGGACTAGCGGGGGGGCGACCCAGTACTTC | CASGSGTSGGATQYF
few | TRBJ2-3 | TRBV24-1 | . | TGTGCCACCAGTGATCCCGGGTCCACAGATACGCAGTATTTT | CATSDPGSTDTQYF
. | TRBJ2-2 | TRBV7-6 | TRBD2 | TGTGCCAGCAGCTTAGCGGTCGCTAGCGGGTCGAACACCGGGGAGCTGTTTTTT | CASSLAVASGSNTGELFF